This T cell receptor (beta chain) is from a study of CD8+ T cells in alopecia areata. Study in general: People stayed on tofacitinib for 6 to 18 months, then stopped the drug for 6 months. Treated patients' severity was scored by percentage of affected scalp area. Findings and limits, study-wide: Patients displayed less clarity in TCR sharing than mice, a finding possibly related to HLA.

The CDR3 covers 15 residues. Germline trimming cut 2 bases from V and 4 bases from J; bases unmatched to any gene: 9. The germline V gene encodes CDR1 SQVTM and CDR2 ANQGSEA. Treatment noted: oral pan-JAK inhibitor, 5-10 mg twice daily. In this sample, this clone turned up once. Its antigen remains unknown. Following RNA extraction, reverse transcription yielded cDNA that acted as the sequencing template. The method was immunoSEQ multiplex PCR; TCRdb's version includes in-frame clones alone and lacks a portion of them. The repertoire has around 100,000 clones, 65% to 90% of them found once; the top ten carry 11%.

This TCR was recovered from a human donor with alopecia areata. Sequencing was performed on CD8+ T cells sorted from blood, taken between weeks 30 and 35, from a patient treated with tofacitinib. V is TRBV29-1 and J is TRBJ2-7; 9 bases fit TRBD1. The CDR3 reads CSVETYRDRDYEQYF. The CDR3 nucleotides read TGCAGCGTTGAAACCTACCGGGACAGGGATTACGAGCAGTACTTC.